This T cell receptor beta chain was obtained from a study of blood T cell repertoires in COVID-19. Study-level information: The origin of the acute and convalescent COVID-19 samples was the United States, Italy and Spain. Nucleic acid was either cDNA or gDNA, and it came from T cells, B-cell-depleted T cells, or PBMCs.

In the original workflow: Nucleated cell number was recorded as an estimate derived from reference gene primer amplification. Assay: immunoSEQ multiplex PCR; the TCRdb copy retains only in-frame clones and omits some. V, J and clone size derive from that table, while D and trimming were established from the DNA sequence. The sample lists some 140,000 clones, around three quarters occurring once. In its sample, this clone was seen once. The sample comprised peripheral blood. The clonotype was recovered from a man older than 75 with acute or convalescent COVID-19.

CDR3 amino acids: CASSSDQGAGNTIYF. CDR3 bases: TGTGCCAGCAGCTCAGACCAGGGCGCTGGAAACACCATATATTTT. The gene calls are TRBV5-6 and TRBJ1-3; possible D gene TRBD1, 5 bases. Trimming took off 3 bases at V and 2 bases at J, with 12 bases between the two ends. The CDR3 spans 15 residues. The V gene's germline CDR1 is SGHDT and CDR2 YYEEEE.